This T cell receptor beta chain was sequenced during a study of T-cell memory formation after mild COVID-19. TCRdb reprocessed the 5' RACE reads via MiXCR and lists one record per CDR3 protein. The sample holds roughly 120,000 distinct CDR3 sequences; about 17% are singletons and the top ten take roughly 14%. CDR3 length: 12 amino acids. CDR1 is SGHRS and CDR2 is YFSETQ in the germline V gene. The V and J ends lost 1 base and 8 bases, in that order; junction bases with no gene match: 0. This clonotype was counted a few times. The chain links TRBV5-1 to TRBJ2-1; the match to TRBD2 covers 7 bases. The TCR sequence derives from an adult woman who had mild COVID-19 (a few samples of this study predate the infection). Cell type and time point are not known. The specimen sequenced was PBMCs or a T cell subset sorted from them (not recorded which). The CDR3: CASSLTSDEQFF. In DNA, the CDR3 is TGCGCCAGCAGCTTGACTAGCGATGAGCAGTTCTTC.